This TCR beta chain stems from a study of cytomegalovirus exposure and HLA in healthy donors. Concerning this clone: Its antigen is unidentified.

Primers for the PCR totalled 60 Vbeta and 13 Jbeta. Assay used: immunoSEQ multiplex PCR; TCRdb lists only in-frame clones, some missing. The repertoire includes 60,000 to 70,000 clones, roughly 78% of them detected once, and 3.5% to 5% sits in the top ten. Study-level results: HLA allele associations emerged for fewer than 20,000 TCR beta sequences in a later analysis, at 0.05 false discovery rate.

CDR1 and CDR2 (germline): SEHNR, FQNEAQ (reference sequence). V lost 8 bases, J lost 0 bases, and 8 bases lay in between. The CDR3 totals 14 residues. The chain carries TRBV7-9 and TRBJ2-6, with D maybe TRBD1 (5 bases). This clonotype originated in a woman aged 25-40 years in good health and CMV-seronegative. The sample consisted of PBMCs. The DNA for the CDR3 is TGTGCCAGCGGAACAGGCTCTGGGGCCAACGTCCTGACTTTC. Protein sequence: CASGTGSGANVLTF.